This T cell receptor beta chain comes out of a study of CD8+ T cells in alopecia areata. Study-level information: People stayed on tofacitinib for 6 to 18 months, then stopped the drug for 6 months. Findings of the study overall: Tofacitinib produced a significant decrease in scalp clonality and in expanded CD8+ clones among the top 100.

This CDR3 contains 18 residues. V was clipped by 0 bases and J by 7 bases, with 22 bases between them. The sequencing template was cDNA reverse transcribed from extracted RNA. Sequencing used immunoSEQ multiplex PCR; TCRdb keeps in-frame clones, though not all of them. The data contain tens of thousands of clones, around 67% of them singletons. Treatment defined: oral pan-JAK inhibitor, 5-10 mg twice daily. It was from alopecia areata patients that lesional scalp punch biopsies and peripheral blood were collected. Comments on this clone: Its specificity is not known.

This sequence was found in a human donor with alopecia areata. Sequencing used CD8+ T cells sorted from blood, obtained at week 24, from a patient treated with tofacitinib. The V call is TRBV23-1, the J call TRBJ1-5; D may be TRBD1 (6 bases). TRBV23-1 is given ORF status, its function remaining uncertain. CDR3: CASSQSVGGRRWKQPQHF. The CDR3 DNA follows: TGCGCCAGCAGTCAATCGGTTGGGGGGCGGAGGTGGAAGCAGCCCCAGCATTTT.